These 17 T cell receptor beta chains were sequenced from one sample in a study of CD4 T cells in relation to SARS-CoV-2 and coronaviruses. For these receptors, no antigen is known. Before the COVID-19 pandemic, during about 2011-2019, CD4+ T cells were taken from unexposed donors. CD4+ T cells were isolated from the cells after more than 8 days of culture. Assay: immunoSEQ multiplex PCR; the TCRdb copy retains only in-frame clones and omits some. The table has 25,000 to 30,000 clones, 73% seen once; the top ten hold 20% to 25%. The sequenced material came from CD4+ T cells from PBMCs, cultured in vitro. The receptors here all came from a human donor in good health.

The chain has TRBV7-6 and TRBJ1-4; 8 bases match TRBD1. With 5 bases clipped from V and 5 bases from J, the junction kept 7 bases outside the gene matches. Germline-derived CDR1 and CDR2 are SGHVS and FNYEAQ. The CDR3 is 15 amino acids. The CDR3 DNA reads TGTGCCAGCAGCCCGGGGACAGGTTTCAATGAAAAACTGTTTTTT. As protein: CASSPGTGFNEKLFF.

A note on this clone: The same CDR3 can be traced to other DNA sequences in this sample. The rearrangement uses TRBV9 and TRBJ2-7; D possibly corresponds to TRBD2 (5 bases). The CDR3 length is 15 residues. Deletions cut 0 bases from V and 6 bases from J, with 16 bases between. Germline CDR1 reads SGDLS; CDR2 reads YYNGEE. The CDR3 nucleotides read TGTGCCAGCAGCGTAGGTCTCGCCGCAGGAGGCGAGCAGTACTTC. Translation gives CASSVGLAAGGEQYF.

V gene TRBV7-3 combines with J gene TRBJ2-7; 7 bases match TRBD2. Germline CDR1 reads SGHTA; CDR2 reads FQGTGA. The CDR3 extends over 15 amino acids. With 1 base clipped from V and 3 bases from J, the junction kept 6 bases outside the gene matches. The CDR3 loop reads CASSLIGGSNYEQYF. The CDR3, as DNA: TGTGCCAGCAGCTTAATCGGGGGGTCCAACTACGAGCAGTACTTC.

The DNA for the CDR3 is TGTGCCAGTAGTCCGGGACTAGGCACAGATACGCAGTATTTT. The encoded protein is CASSPGLGTDTQYF. V usage is TRBV19 and J usage is TRBJ2-3; 8 bases map to TRBD2. CDR1 is LNHDA and CDR2 is SQIVND in the germline V gene (reference sequence). The junction had 2 bases not matched to a gene; V was cut back by 5 bases and J by 1 base. CDR3 size: 14 residues.

CDR3 protein: CASSVGLAGGPRELFF. In DNA, the CDR3 is TGTGCCAGCAGCGTAGGACTAGCGGGAGGGCCAAGGGAGCTGTTTTTT. The V and J genes are TRBV9 and TRBJ2-2; TRBD2 agrees at 14 bases. V trimming: 0 bases; J trimming: 9 bases; junction bases outside the gene matches: 4. This CDR3 contains 16 residues. CDR1 SGDLS and CDR2 YYNGEE come from the germline V gene.

This CDR3 reads CASSSSMGNQPQHF. CDR3 nucleotide sequence: TGTGCCAGCAGCTCCTCAATGGGTAATCAGCCCCAGCATTTT. The chain links TRBV7-9 to TRBJ1-5, with D unclear. The length of the CDR3 is 14 residues. Germline V gene sequence: CDR1 SEHNR, CDR2 FQNEAQ (reference sequence). V lost 4 bases and J 4 bases, leaving 11 bases between the germline ends.

The V call is TRBV4-3, the J call TRBJ1-2, with a weak D call TRBD1 (5 bases). Germline lookup yields CDR1 LGHNA and CDR2 YSLEER. The length of the CDR3 is 14 residues. V lost 0 bases, J lost 8 bases, and 13 bases lay in between. The chain's CDR3 is CASSQDTGDGGYTF. Written as DNA, the CDR3 is TGCGCCAGCAGCCAAGATACGGGGGATGGGGGCTACACCTTC.

This clone is categorized as large (0.1 to 1%). The V and J genes are TRBV18 and TRBJ1-5; no definite D call. The V end was cut by 3 bases, the J end by 2 bases, with 2 bases between. Germline V gives CDR1 KGHSH, CDR2 LQKENI. The CDR3 length is 12 residues. The CDR3 DNA sequence: TGTGCCAGCTCACCCGGCAATCAGCCCCAGCATTTT. Protein sequence: CASSPGNQPQHF.

The CDR3 DNA is TGTGCCAGCAGTTTTCCGGGACTAGCTCCGAACACCGGGGAGCTGTTTTTT. Translated: CASSFPGLAPNTGELFF. The chain links TRBV28 to TRBJ2-2, with 9 nucleotides matching TRBD2. The CDR3 runs to 17 residues. V trimming: 3 bases; J trimming: 0 bases; junction bases outside the gene matches: 5. CDR1 MDHEN and CDR2 SYDVKM come from the germline V gene.

This clone has only one observation. The rearrangement uses TRBV7-3 and TRBJ2-1; TRBD2 matches at 8 bases. The germline V gene has CDR1 SGHTA and CDR2 FQGTGA. The J segment lost 5 bases and the V segment lost 4 bases, leaving 19 bases of the junction unmatched. The CDR3 has 19 residues. The CDR3 coding sequence is TGTGCCAGCAGCTCAACGTGGGGGTCGGGAGGGGGGTCCAACAATGAGCAGTTCTTC. Protein: CASSSTWGSGGGSNNEQFF.

V usage is TRBV7-2 and J usage is TRBJ1-1, with D hard to call. The CDR3 totals 16 residues. V was trimmed by 2 bases and J by 2 bases, leaving 15 bases between them. Germline lookup yields CDR1 SGHTA and CDR2 FQGNSA. CDR3 sequence reads: CASSLFPTSGNTEAFF. The DNA of the CDR3 is TGTGCCAGCAGCTTATTTCCCACTTCCGGTAACACTGAAGCTTTCTTT.

The table lists this clone with a few counts. This chain joins TRBV7-2 and TRBJ2-2; D perhaps matches TRBD1 (5 bases). Trimming removed 3 bases at V and 7 bases at J, with 12 bases between. Germline V gene lookup returns CDR1 SGHTA and CDR2 FQGNSA. The CDR3 has 14 amino acids. The CDR3, as DNA: TGTGCCAGCAGCTTGGGGCGGTACGGCGGGGAGCTGTTTTTT. It codes for CASSLGRYGGELFF.

The V call is TRBV11-1, the J call TRBJ1-1; D is perhaps TRBD1 (5 bases). The CDR3 runs 15 residues. Germline V gives CDR1 SGHAT, CDR2 FQDESV (reference sequence). Trimming shortened V by 5 bases and J by 5 bases, and 18 bases separated the two germline ends. CDR3 in amino acids: CASSIRTSVETEAFF. In DNA, the CDR3 is TGTGCCAGCAGCATTCGGACATCTGTGGAAACTGAAGCTTTCTTT.

This chain links TRBV18 with TRBJ1-1; D might be TRBD1 (5 bases). Deletions cut 5 bases from V and 4 bases from J, with 14 bases between. The V gene's germline CDR1 is KGHSH and CDR2 LQKENI. The CDR3 is made up of 14 amino acids. The CDR3, as DNA: TGTGCCAGCTCATCCAAATCAGACAGCACTGAAGCTTTCTTT. Its protein is CASSSKSDSTEAFF.

This chain connects TRBV11-3 to TRBJ2-7; 8 positions match TRBD1. Germline V lookup: CDR1 SGHNT, CDR2 YENEEA. V shed 3 bases and J 3 bases; nucleotides not matched to a gene: 7. The CDR3 is made up of 15 amino acids. For the CDR3, the DNA is TGTGCCAGCAGCTTCGGGACAGGACCCATCTACGAGCAGTACTTC. Translation gives CASSFGTGPIYEQYF.

The V gene is TRBV5-1, the J gene TRBJ2-1, with a weak D call TRBD2 (7 bases). The CDR3 is 15 amino acids. The V gene lost 0 bases and the J gene lost 9 bases, with 16 bases spanning the gap. Germline V gene lookup returns CDR1 SGHRS and CDR2 YFSETQ. The CDR3 is CASSLAGGGLGEQFF. Written as DNA, the CDR3 is TGCGCCAGCAGCTTGGCGGGCGGGGGCCTGGGTGAGCAGTTCTTC.

The V gene is TRBV12-5, the J gene TRBJ2-2, with TRBD2 matching 14 bases. The CDR3 is made up of 21 amino acids. Germline CDR1 LGHNT, CDR2 FRNRAP. The V segment lost 2 bases and the J segment 5 bases; nucleotides outside the gene matches: 16. The CDR3 nucleotides read TGTGCTAGTGGTTTGACCCGAGGACTAGCGGGAGGTACCCATCGGACCGGGGAGCTGTTTTTT. Translation gives CASGLTRGLAGGTHRTGELFF.